The clone carrying this T cell receptor (beta chain) was seen at least ten times. TCRdb re-derived calls from the RT-PCR reads in MiXCR, one entry per CDR3 protein. The data hold around 700,000 distinct CDR3 sequences, with approximately 14% observed a single time. CDR3 length equals 14 residues. From germline, CDR1 is SGHDT and CDR2 YYEEEE. Between the trimmed V and J ends, which lost 3 bases and 0 bases, there was a span of 6 bases. Material: memory CD4+ T cells from blood. The sequence was collected from a female donor in good health, serving as a healthy control. The J gene is TRBJ1-4, the V gene TRBV5-6; D unresolved. The CDR3, as DNA: TGTGCCAGCAGCTCTTTAGCAACTAATGAAAAACTGTTTTTT. Translating it yields CASSSLATNEKLFF.